This paragraph reports one T cell receptor (beta chain). Its antigen is not known. Together with a sample-barcoded 5' primer, a J-beta primer mix was included in a second PCR lasting roughly 6 to 12 cycles. TCRdb independently ran MiXCR on the 5' RACE reads; one entry per CDR3 protein. The repertoire consists of around 2 million distinct CDR3 sequences, with 35% to 50% occurring once and the leading ten covering roughly 24%. The V end lost 5 bases, the J end lost 2 bases, and 9 bases lay between the germline ends. The CDR3 totals 14 residues. Germline CDR1 is MDHEN and CDR2 is SYDVKM. This specimen belongs to a study of blood T cells in healthy people across ages. Study observations and caveats: Bulk PBMC profiling left naive and antigen-experienced comparisons inconclusive.

The TCR sequence derives from a human donor in good health. Material: blood. The chain joins TRBV28 to TRBJ1-4; D is ambiguous. The CDR3 spells CASSQYGTNEKLFF. Here the CDR3 DNA reads TGTGCCAGCAGTCAATACGGGACTAATGAAAAACTGTTTTTT.